Following are 3 T cell receptor beta chains from one sample sequenced in a study of blood T cells in healthy people across ages. For the second PCR, which ran for roughly 6 to 12 cycles, a sample-barcoded 5' primer and a J-beta primer mix were used. TCRdb itself ran the 5' RACE reads through MiXCR, one entry per CDR3 protein. The sample lists around 2 million distinct CDR3 sequences; around 40% were seen once. Source material: blood. The receptors shown here come from a human donor in good health.

This chain uses TRBV20-1 with TRBJ2-5; unclear D gene. V was trimmed by 3 bases and J by 2 bases, leaving 10 bases between them. Germline V CDR1 and CDR2: DFQATT, SNEGSKA (reference sequence). The CDR3 runs 13 residues. CDR3 amino acids: CSASPAEQETQYF. In DNA form, the CDR3 reads TGCAGTGCTAGTCCGGCGGAGCAAGAGACCCAGTACTTC.

The J gene is TRBJ2-4, the V gene TRBV7-2; 7 nucleotides line up with TRBD2. The DNA end is more similar to TRBJ2-7, so the J call may be wrong. The germline gives CDR1 SGHTA, CDR2 FQGNSA. This CDR3 is 14 amino acids long. The CDR3 sequence: CASSMTSFSHEQYF. DNA for the CDR3: TGTGCCAGCAGCATGACTAGCTTTTCCCACGAGCAGTACTTC.

This clonotype was observed a few times. The V call is TRBV5-1, the J call TRBJ2-1, with 9 bases fitting TRBD1. The junction had 10 bases not matched to a gene; V was cut back by 0 bases and J by 12 bases. The V gene's germline CDR1 is SGHRS and CDR2 YFSETQ. The CDR3 is 15 amino acids. CDR3 region: CASSLAGQGEVGQFF. The CDR3 nucleotides are TGCGCCAGCAGCTTGGCGGGACAGGGCGAAGTGGGGCAGTTCTTC.